The source of this T cell receptor (beta chain) is a study of human T cells and chemical hapten exposure (dated by TCRdb to about 2021). In the study overall: For sensitization, 2% DPC in acetone was applied to a 2 cm by 2 cm area of upper inner arm skin. Patch tests used Finn chambers with 0.01% DPC on the upper back, scored after 6 days by International Contact Dermatitis Research Group standards. The study tracked peripheral blood TCR repertoire changes in vivo during primary and secondary sensitization to the hapten diphenylcyclopropenone (DPC) in alopecia patients. For TCR sequencing, blood came from twenty-nine alopecia patients at anywhere from one to four time points (pre-sensitization, 2, 6 and 24 weeks). Patient blood was sampled pre-sensitization (week 0) and at 2, 6 and about 24 weeks after DPC sensitization. Weekly therapeutic DPC doses were additionally applied to the scalp of patients throughout the roughly 22-week study period. The libraries were sequenced as a pool, and the TCR yield per sample differed mostly because of small variations in library volumes within the pool. From each blood RNA sample, both TCR alpha and TCR beta chains were sequenced. The patient cohort, mostly female, included alopecia areata with under or over 50% scalp involvement, alopecia totalis and alopecia universalis. Study-wide conclusions, independent of this receptor: Expanded TCRs formed significantly more large CDR3 similarity clusters than pre-sensitization or healthy control sets, consistent with antigen-driven responses. After repeated subsampling, the strength of the expansion versus patch-test correlation and the threshold at which it became significant changed. DPC sensitization did not change the number of TCRs with a frequency above 1 in 1000, and there was no evidence of changes in global repertoire structure. Patch test score correlated positively with the number of PT1 expanded TCRs, reaching significance at thresholds 8, 16 and 32 but not at 4. All patients had alopecia, a presumed autoimmune disease, so their immune response might differ from that of healthy individuals.

The germline V gene (reference sequence) specifies MNHEY as CDR1 and SMNVEV as CDR2. The V end gives up 5 bases and the J end 6 bases, leaving 15 bases in the junction not matched to a gene. Taken from cysteine to phenylalanine, the CDR3 has 16 residues. Of the read, only the CDR3 DNA is kept; its 48 bases are in frame from base 1. Library method: RACE. TCRdb lists the instrument as NextSeq 500. During library preparation, unique molecular identifiers were attached to individual cDNA molecules so that TCRs could be counted quantitatively and reproducibly. Regarding the original processing steps: The median number of TCRs per sample was roughly 100,000, ranging from roughly 20,000 to 700,000. The Decombinator software suite was used to annotate V, J and CDR3 in the TCR reads. Every sample was subsampled to the same number of TCRs (28,000) for the PS versus PT1 abundance plots. Expanded TCRs were defined as absent before sensitization and observed at least eight times at the 2-week time point. TCRdb reran the public reads through fastp at Q25 and MiXCR, keeping productive beta chains. All rows with the same CDR3 protein become a single entry with the most common DNA and genes. The V and J calls here are based on TCRdb, not the publication. The sample table shows just under 40,000 distinct CDR3 sequences, and roughly 13% are seen once. The top ten clones comprise 2% to 2.5% of the sample.

This clonotype occurred once. No cognate antigen has been identified for it. Base qualities are not recorded, but no much larger clone differs from it by a single base. Evidence from one read is weak. The meaning of the sample's time point label: patch test 3, about 24 weeks after DPC sensitization. The treatment or condition label here, explained by the study, means: therapeutic diphenylcyclopropenone sensitization with weekly scalp DPC. Unfractionated whole blood was collected in Tempus Blood RNA tubes, and total RNA was extracted from that blood. At every patch-test visit, the blood draw took place before the patch test was put on. To be eligible, patients had to be aged 18 to 70, diagnosed with alopecia and judged suitable for DPC therapy, while pregnant patients were excluded.

The chain is made from TRBV27 and TRBJ2-7, with 8 central nucleotides matching TRBD2. The origin of this receptor is a woman aged 40 to 49 with alopecia areata. Some clones in this sample may be carry-over from other donors' samples. Sequenced material: whole blood, taken in connection with sensitization to the hapten diphenylcyclopropenone (DPC). DNA sequence: TGTGCCAGCAGTCGATTCCCGAGCGGGAGAAGGGGCGAGCAGTACTTC. The encoded protein is CASSRFPSGRRGEQYF.